What follows describes a single T cell receptor (beta chain). This record comes from a study of cytomegalovirus exposure and HLA in healthy donors. The germline V gene encodes CDR1 SGHRS and CDR2 YFSETQ. V gave up 2 bases and J gave up 3 bases, with 8 bases separating them. The CDR3 sequence is 14 residues long. PCR was performed using 60 Vbeta and 13 Jbeta primers. Clones were sequenced by immunoSEQ multiplex PCR, and TCRdb holds only the in-frame ones, with some missing. The sample includes approximately 150,000 clones, approximately 79% of them seen just once. The TCR sequence derives from a man aged 50 to 60 in good health and CMV-seropositive. The chain links TRBV5-1 to TRBJ1-4, with D possibly being TRBD1 (6 bases). Sequenced input: PBMCs. CDR3 in DNA: TGCGCCAGCAGCTTACAGGGCCCTAATGAAAAACTGTTTTTT. It encodes CASSLQGPNEKLFF.